One sample yielded the 24 T cell receptor beta chains listed below, sequenced in a study of shared clonotypes between healthy human individuals. The assay was immunoSEQ multiplex PCR, and TCRdb's table has in-frame clones only and misses some. The table lists around 370,000 clones, 95% to 97% of them singletons. Sequenced material: memory CD8+ T cells sorted from blood. Stated subset: CD45RO+ cells pooled with CCR7-negative TemRA cells. The source is a man aged 25-45 years in good health.

The chain couples TRBV27 to TRBJ1-1; 10 bases agree with TRBD1. This CDR3 region has 16 residues. CDR1 is MNHEY, CDR2 SMNVEV, per germline (reference sequence). Unmatched junction bases numbered 2, after V lost 0 bases and J lost 1 base. The CDR3 DNA reads TGTGCCAGCAGTTTATCCGGGACAGGGGCGAACACTGAAGCTTTCTTT. Its protein is CASSLSGTGANTEAFF.

The chain recombines TRBV30 with TRBJ2-1; tentative D call: TRBD1 (6 bases). The CDR3 has 13 amino acids. CDR1 and CDR2 (germline): GTSNPN, SVGIG (reference sequence). With 2 bases removed from V and 8 bases from J, the gap between germline ends came to 13 bases. For the CDR3, the DNA is TGTGCCTGGAGTAGGGGGTTAGTCGATGAGCAGTTCTTC. This gives the protein CAWSRGLVDEQFF.

The chain employs TRBV11-3 and TRBJ2-3; no clear D gene. Germline V gene lookup returns CDR1 SGHNT and CDR2 YENEEA. Trimming removed 5 bases at V and 6 bases at J, with 9 bases between. The CDR3 totals 12 residues. In DNA, the CDR3 is TGTGCCAGCAGCCCAGTGGGGGATACGCAGTATTTT. As protein: CASSPVGDTQYF.

The chain couples TRBV28 to TRBJ1-1; D unresolved. The CDR3 is 13 residues long. V dropped 3 bases and J dropped 1 base, with 6 bases sitting between them. The V gene's germline CDR1 is MDHEN and CDR2 SYDVKM. CDR3 sequence: CASSFGRNTEAFF. In nucleotides, the CDR3 is TGTGCCAGCAGTTTTGGTCGGAACACTGAAGCTTTCTTT.

The chain links TRBV6-1 to TRBJ1-1; TRBD1 might be the D (5 bases). Trimming removed 10 bases from V and 4 bases from J, with 19 bases in between. Looked up from germline, CDR1 is MNHNS and CDR2 is SASEGT. The CDR3 spans 14 residues. CDR3: CAIHLGPGGTEAFF. CDR3 DNA: TGTGCCATCCACCTTGGACCTGGGGGCACTGAAGCTTTCTTT.

This chain connects TRBV5-6 to TRBJ1-6; 9 bases map to TRBD1. Per germline, CDR1 SGHDT and CDR2 YYEEEE. J was trimmed by 9 bases and V by 2 bases; bases with no gene match: 3. The length of the CDR3 is 14 residues. The CDR3 here is CASSLVDRGSPLHF. The CDR3 region has the DNA TGTGCCAGCAGCTTAGTGGACAGGGGTTCACCCCTCCACTTT.

V gene TRBV30 combines with J gene TRBJ1-3; unclear D gene. V was cut by 2 bases and J by 0 bases, with 5 bases left in between. Germline assignment: CDR1 GTSNPN and CDR2 SVGIG (reference sequence). The CDR3 totals 13 residues. Here the CDR3 reads CAWSLVSGNTIYF. The CDR3 region has the DNA TGTGCCTGGAGTCTTGTCTCTGGAAACACCATATATTTT.

V usage is TRBV30 and J usage is TRBJ1-5, with a possible D match to TRBD1 (6 bases). The V and J ends lost 0 bases and 1 base respectively, with 10 bases between them. Germline values: CDR1 GTSNPN, CDR2 SVGIG (reference sequence). This CDR3 region has 15 residues. The chain's CDR3 is CAWSVGGASNQPQHF. CDR3 in DNA: TGTGCCTGGAGTGTTGGGGGGGCAAGCAATCAGCCCCAGCATTTT. Filled out from reference TRBV30 and TRBJ1-5, the complete variable domain reads SQTIHQWPATLVQPVGSPLSLECTVEGTSNPNLYWYRQAAGRGLQLLFYSVGIGQISSEVPQNLSASRPQDRQFILSSKKLLLSDSGFYLCAWSVGGASNQPQHFGDGTRLSIL.

This clone was detected only a few times. The chain has TRBV19 and TRBJ1-5; 7 bases agree with TRBD1. Germline loops: CDR1 LNHDA, CDR2 SQIVND (reference sequence). Trimming removed 9 bases from V and 5 bases from J; junction bases left unmatched: 4. This CDR3 is built from 12 residues. CDR3 sequence (DNA): TGTGCCAGCCGGGACAGCCATCAGCCCCAGCATTTT. Amino acids: CASRDSHQPQHF.

The chain combines TRBV19 with TRBJ1-5; D call uncertain. This CDR3 has 16 amino acids. Trimming cost V 1 base and J 1 base, with 11 bases left between them. Germline V CDR1 and CDR2: LNHDA, SQIVND (reference sequence). In DNA, the CDR3 is TGTGCCAGTAGTATAGTTTGGGGTTTGAGCAATCAGCCCCAGCATTTT. It codes for CASSIVWGLSNQPQHF.

A single count supports this clone. Other DNA sequences in this specimen translate into the identical CDR3. This rearrangement joins TRBV7-9 to TRBJ1-2; D is unresolved. Trimming pared 3 bases from V and 3 bases from J, leaving 2 bases between. The CDR3 is 11 amino acids. Germline V gene sequence: CDR1 SEHNR, CDR2 FQNEAQ (reference sequence). CDR3 in amino acids: CASSLDYGYTF. DNA for the CDR3: TGTGCCAGCAGCTTGGACTATGGCTACACCTTC.

The V gene is TRBV5-1, the J gene TRBJ2-2; perhaps TRBD1 as D (5 bases). The CDR3 extends over 13 amino acids. V gave up 0 bases and J gave up 7 bases, with 7 bases separating them. Germline loops: CDR1 SGHRS, CDR2 YFSETQ. In DNA form, the CDR3 reads TGCGCCAGCAGCTTGGGCAGGGACGGGGAGCTGTTTTTT. It specifies CASSLGRDGELFF.

The chain carries TRBV4-1 and TRBJ2-1; D gene unclear. The V and J ends lost 1 base and 5 bases respectively, with 6 bases between them. Germline CDR1 MGHRA, CDR2 YSYEKL. The CDR3 has 13 residues. The CDR3 region has the DNA TGCGCCAGCAGCCAAGCGCGCGACAATGAGCAGTTCTTC. This sequence encodes CASSQARDNEQFF.

The chain couples TRBV27 to TRBJ2-7, with 7 bases that match TRBD2. Germline CDR1 and CDR2: MNHEY and SMNVEV (reference sequence). The CDR3 spans 17 residues. V lost 3 bases to trimming and J lost 2 bases; unmatched junction nucleotides: 13. The CDR3: CASSLYAAGARTYEQYF. CDR3 coding DNA: TGTGCCAGCAGTTTGTATGCGGCGGGAGCACGGACCTACGAGCAGTACTTC.

The chain is built from TRBV11-2 and TRBJ2-3, with 10 bases lining up with TRBD2. Trimming took 3 bases from V and 0 from J; bases not matched to a gene: 9. This CDR3 is 18 amino acids long. The germline V gene encodes CDR1 SGHAT and CDR2 FQNNGV. The CDR3 loop is CASSFWLAGAFSTDTQYF. The CDR3 coding sequence is TGTGCCAGCAGCTTCTGGCTAGCGGGAGCCTTTAGCACAGATACGCAGTATTTT.

The chain joins TRBV5-6 to TRBJ1-2; tentative D call: TRBD1 (6 bases). Germline CDR1 SGHDT, CDR2 YYEEEE. There are 15 residues in the CDR3. V was pared by 5 bases and J by 9 bases, with 23 bases between. The CDR3 here is CASSPTGGTMYSYTF. As DNA, the CDR3 is TGTGCCAGCAGTCCGACAGGAGGTACTATGTATAGCTACACCTTC.

This clone occurred once. The chain employs TRBV9 and TRBJ2-5, with TRBD1 matching over 11 bases. The CDR3 contains 16 residues. Germline V gene sequence: CDR1 SGDLS, CDR2 YYNGEE. The J segment lost 5 bases and the V segment lost 0 bases, leaving 6 bases of the junction unmatched. For the CDR3, the DNA is TGTGCCAGCAGCGTAGCCCGGACAGGGGGCGAGGAGACCCAGTACTTC. Its translation is CASSVARTGGEETQYF.

The chain combines TRBV27 with TRBJ2-7, with TRBD1 identical over 7 bases. The junction had 12 bases not matched to a gene; V was cut back by 5 bases and J by 2 bases. Germline V gives CDR1 MNHEY, CDR2 SMNVEV (reference sequence). The CDR3 length is 16 residues. The CDR3 sequence: CASSTKRQGLTYEQYF. Written as DNA, the CDR3 is TGTGCCAGCAGTACGAAAAGACAGGGCCTAACCTACGAGCAGTACTTC.

V gene TRBV7-9 combines with J gene TRBJ2-7; D may be TRBD1 or TRBD2 (5 bases each). The germline gives CDR1 SEHNR, CDR2 FQNEAQ (reference sequence). The CDR3 is 11 amino acids. Trimming cost V 2 bases and J 9 bases, with 8 bases left between them. The CDR3 loop is CASSLKGRQYF. Written as DNA, the CDR3 is TGTGCCAGCAGCTTAAAGGGGAGGCAGTACTTC.

The chain links TRBV6-6 to TRBJ1-3; D unresolved. The CDR3 is 11 residues long. Germline assignment: CDR1 MNHNY and CDR2 SVGAGI (reference sequence). V lost 5 bases to trimming and J lost 3 bases, with 2 bases between them. As DNA, the CDR3 is TGTGCCAGCAGTATTGGAAACACCATATATTTT. Amino acid sequence: CASSIGNTIYF.

This clone was detected once. V is TRBV6-1 and J is TRBJ2-2; D is undetermined. The CDR3 spans 13 residues. Trimming stripped 2 bases from V and 3 bases from J, with 4 bases between. Germline V gene lookup returns CDR1 MNHNS and CDR2 SASEGT. In DNA form, the CDR3 reads TGTGCCAGCAGTGAATATCACACCGGGGAGCTGTTTTTT. It yields the protein CASSEYHTGELFF.

The V gene is TRBV7-2, the J gene TRBJ2-5; D possibly corresponds to TRBD1 (6 bases). Trimming removed 2 bases from V and 5 bases from J, with 12 bases in between. From germline, CDR1 is SGHTA and CDR2 FQGNSA. The CDR3 has 14 residues. The CDR3 sequence: CASSLLGQGETQYF. In DNA, the CDR3 is TGTGCCAGCAGCTTACTCGGCCAGGGGGAGACCCAGTACTTC.

The gene calls are TRBV11-3 and TRBJ2-1, with unresolved D. The V end lost 1 base, the J end lost 7 bases, and 17 bases lay between the germline ends. CDR3 size: 16 residues. Looked up from germline, CDR1 is SGHNT and CDR2 is YENEEA. CDR3 amino acids: CASSLVYSLIPNEQFF. CDR3 nucleotides: TGTGCCAGCAGCTTAGTTTACAGCCTAATACCGAATGAGCAGTTCTTC.

The V gene is TRBV2, the J gene TRBJ2-3; no clear D. Trimming removed 7 bases from V and 1 base from J, with 15 bases in between. The germline CDR1 and CDR2 sequences are SNHLY and FYNNEI. This CDR3 has 15 amino acids. In DNA, the CDR3 is TGTGCCAGCAATAAGATGATAGCCGGCACAGATACGCAGTATTTT. This gives the protein CASNKMIAGTDTQYF.